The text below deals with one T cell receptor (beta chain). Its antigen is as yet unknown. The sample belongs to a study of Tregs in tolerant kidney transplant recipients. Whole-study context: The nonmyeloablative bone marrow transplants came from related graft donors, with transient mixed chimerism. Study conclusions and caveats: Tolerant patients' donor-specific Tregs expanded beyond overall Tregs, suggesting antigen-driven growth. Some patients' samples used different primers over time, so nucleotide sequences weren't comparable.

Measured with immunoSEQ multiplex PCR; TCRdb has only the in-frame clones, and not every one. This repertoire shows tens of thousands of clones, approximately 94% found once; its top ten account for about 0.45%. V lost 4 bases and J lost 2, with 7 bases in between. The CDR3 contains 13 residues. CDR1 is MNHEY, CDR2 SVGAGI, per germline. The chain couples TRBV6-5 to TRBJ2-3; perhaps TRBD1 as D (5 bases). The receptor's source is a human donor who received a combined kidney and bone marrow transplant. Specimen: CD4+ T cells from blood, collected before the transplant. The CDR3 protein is CASSSDTTDTQYF. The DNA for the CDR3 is TGTGCCAGCAGTTCGGACACCACAGATACGCAGTATTTT.